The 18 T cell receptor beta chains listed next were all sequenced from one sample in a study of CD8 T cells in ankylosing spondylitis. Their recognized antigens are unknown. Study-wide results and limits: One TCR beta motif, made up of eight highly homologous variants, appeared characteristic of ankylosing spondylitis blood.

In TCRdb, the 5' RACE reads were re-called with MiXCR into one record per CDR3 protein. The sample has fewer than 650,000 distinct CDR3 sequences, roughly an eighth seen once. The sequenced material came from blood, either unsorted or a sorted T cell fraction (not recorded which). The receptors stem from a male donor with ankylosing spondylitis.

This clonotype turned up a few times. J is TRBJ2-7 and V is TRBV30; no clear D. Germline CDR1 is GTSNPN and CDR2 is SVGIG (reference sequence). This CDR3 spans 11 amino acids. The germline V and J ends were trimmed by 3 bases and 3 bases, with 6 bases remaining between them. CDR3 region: CAWRSFYEQYF. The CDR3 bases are TGTGCCTGGAGAAGTTTCTACGAGCAGTACTTC.

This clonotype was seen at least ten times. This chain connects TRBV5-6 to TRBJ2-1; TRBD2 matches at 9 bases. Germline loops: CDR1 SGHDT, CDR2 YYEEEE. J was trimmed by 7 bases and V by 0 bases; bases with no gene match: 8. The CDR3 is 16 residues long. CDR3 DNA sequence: TGTGCCAGCAGCTTGGGAAGAGCGGGAGGACGGAATGAGCAGTTCTTC. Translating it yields CASSLGRAGGRNEQFF.

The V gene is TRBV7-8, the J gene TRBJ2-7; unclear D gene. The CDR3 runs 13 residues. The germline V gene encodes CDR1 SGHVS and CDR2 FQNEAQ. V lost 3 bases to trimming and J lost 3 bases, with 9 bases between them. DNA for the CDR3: TGTGCCAGCAGCTTGCACTCCAACTACGAGCAGTACGTC. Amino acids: CASSLHSNYEQYV.

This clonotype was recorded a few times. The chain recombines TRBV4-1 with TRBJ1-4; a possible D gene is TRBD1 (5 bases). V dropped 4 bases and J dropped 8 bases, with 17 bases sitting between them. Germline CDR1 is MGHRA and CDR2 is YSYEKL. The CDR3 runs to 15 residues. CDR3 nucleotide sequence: TGCGCCAGCAGCCGCGGACATTCGGATAAGGAAAAACTGTTTTTT. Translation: CASSRGHSDKEKLFF.

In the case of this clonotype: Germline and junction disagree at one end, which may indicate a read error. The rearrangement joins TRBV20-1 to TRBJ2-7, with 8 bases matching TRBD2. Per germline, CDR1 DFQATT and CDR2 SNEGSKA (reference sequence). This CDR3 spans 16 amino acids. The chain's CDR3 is CCASPIWGGRHYEQYF. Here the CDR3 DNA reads TGCTGTGCTAGCCCTATATGGGGCGGGAGGCATTACGAGCAGTACTTC.

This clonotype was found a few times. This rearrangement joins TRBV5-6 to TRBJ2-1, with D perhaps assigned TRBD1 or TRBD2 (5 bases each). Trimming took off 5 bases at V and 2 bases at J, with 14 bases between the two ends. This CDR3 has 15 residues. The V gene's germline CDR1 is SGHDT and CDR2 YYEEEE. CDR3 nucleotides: TGTGCCAGCAGAGTGGAGTGGGACGCCTACAATGAGCAGTTCTTC. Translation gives CASRVEWDAYNEQFF. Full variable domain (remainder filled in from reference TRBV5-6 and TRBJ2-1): DAGVTQSPTHLIKTRGQQVTLRCSPKSGHDTVSWYQQALGQGPQFIFQYYEEEERQRGNFPDRFSGHQFPNYSSELNVNALLLGDSALYLCASRVEWDAYNEQFFGPGTRLTVL.

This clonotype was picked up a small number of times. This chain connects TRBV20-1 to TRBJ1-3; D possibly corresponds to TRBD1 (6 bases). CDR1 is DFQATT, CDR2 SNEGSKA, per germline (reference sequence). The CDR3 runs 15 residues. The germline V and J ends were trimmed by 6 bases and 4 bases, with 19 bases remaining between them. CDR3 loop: CSAQGGGRIGNTIYF. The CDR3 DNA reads TGCAGTGCCCAAGGGGGGGGTCGGATCGGAAACACCATATATTTT.

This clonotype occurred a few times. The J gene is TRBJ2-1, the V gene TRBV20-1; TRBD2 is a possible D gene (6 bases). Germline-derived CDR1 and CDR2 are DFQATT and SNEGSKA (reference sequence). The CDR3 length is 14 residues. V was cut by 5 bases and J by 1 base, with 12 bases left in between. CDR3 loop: CSAARLDSYNEQFF. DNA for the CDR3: TGCAGTGCTGCTCGACTAGATTCCTACAATGAGCAGTTCTTC.

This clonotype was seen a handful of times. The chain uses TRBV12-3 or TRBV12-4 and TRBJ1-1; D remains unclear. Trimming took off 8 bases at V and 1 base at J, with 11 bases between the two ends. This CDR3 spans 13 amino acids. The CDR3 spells CASRLWGNTEAFF. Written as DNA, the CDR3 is TGTGCCAGCCGCTTGTGGGGGAACACTGAAGCTTTCTTT.

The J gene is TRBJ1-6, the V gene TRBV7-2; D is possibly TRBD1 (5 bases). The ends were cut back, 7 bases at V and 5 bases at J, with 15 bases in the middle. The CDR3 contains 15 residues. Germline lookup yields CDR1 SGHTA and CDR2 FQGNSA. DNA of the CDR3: TGTGCCAGCACCCCCCGGGGGGGAAATAATTCACCCCTCCACTTT. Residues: CASTPRGGNNSPLHF.

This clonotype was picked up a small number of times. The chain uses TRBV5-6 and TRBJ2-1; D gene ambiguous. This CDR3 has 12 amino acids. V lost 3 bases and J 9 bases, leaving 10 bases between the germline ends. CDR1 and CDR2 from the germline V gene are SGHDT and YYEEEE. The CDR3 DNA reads TGTGCCAGCAGCTGGAATGTTGGTGAGCAGTTCTTC. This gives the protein CASSWNVGEQFF.

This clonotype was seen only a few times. The CDR3 nucleotides read TGTGCCAGCACCAAAGTCAGGGGGGTACATGAGCAGTTCTTC. It codes for CASTKVRGVHEQFF. V is TRBV3-1 and J is TRBJ2-1; D is perhaps TRBD1 (7 bases). This CDR3 region has 14 residues. V lost 7 bases and J 8 bases, leaving 18 bases between the germline ends. CDR1 and CDR2 from the germline V gene are LGHDT and YNNKEL (reference sequence).

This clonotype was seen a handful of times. CDR3 nucleotide sequence: TGCAGTGCCCAGAGCCGGAGGGAAACCTTCAATGAGCAGTTCTTC. Protein product: CSAQSRRETFNEQFF. This rearrangement joins TRBV20-1 to TRBJ2-1; D perhaps matches TRBD2 (6 bases). This CDR3 has 15 residues. Germline loops: CDR1 DFQATT, CDR2 SNEGSKA (reference sequence). Trimming stripped 6 bases from V and 6 bases from J, with 21 bases between.

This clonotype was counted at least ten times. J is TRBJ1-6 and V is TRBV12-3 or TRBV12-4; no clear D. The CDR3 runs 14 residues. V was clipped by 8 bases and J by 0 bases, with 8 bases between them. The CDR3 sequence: CASSTSSYNSPLHF. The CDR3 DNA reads TGTGCCAGCTCCACGAGCTCCTATAATTCACCCCTCCACTTT.

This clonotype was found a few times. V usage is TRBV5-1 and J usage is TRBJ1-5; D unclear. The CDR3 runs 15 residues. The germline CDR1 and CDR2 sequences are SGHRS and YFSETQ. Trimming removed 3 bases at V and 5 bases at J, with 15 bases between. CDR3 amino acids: CASSSLPGNDQPQHF. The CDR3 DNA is TGCGCCAGCAGCTCCCTACCGGGGAACGATCAGCCCCAGCATTTT.

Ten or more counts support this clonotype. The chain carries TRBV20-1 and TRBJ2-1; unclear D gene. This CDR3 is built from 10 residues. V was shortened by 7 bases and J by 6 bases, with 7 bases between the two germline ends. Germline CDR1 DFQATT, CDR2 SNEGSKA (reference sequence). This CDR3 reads CSVLGNEQFF. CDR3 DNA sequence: TGCAGTGTGCTGGGCAATGAGCAGTTCTTC.

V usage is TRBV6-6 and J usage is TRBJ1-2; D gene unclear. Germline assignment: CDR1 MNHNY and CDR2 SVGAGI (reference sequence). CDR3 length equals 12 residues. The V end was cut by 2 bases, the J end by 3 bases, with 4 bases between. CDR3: CASSYRDYGYTF. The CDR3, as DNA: TGTGCCAGCAGTTACCGGGACTATGGCTACACCTTC.

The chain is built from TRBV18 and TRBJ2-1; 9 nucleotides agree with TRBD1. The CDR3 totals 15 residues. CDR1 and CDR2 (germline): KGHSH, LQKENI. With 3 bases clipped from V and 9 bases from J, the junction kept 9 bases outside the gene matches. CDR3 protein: CASSPRDRATGEQFF. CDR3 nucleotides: TGTGCCAGCTCACCCCGGGACAGGGCAACCGGTGAGCAGTTCTTC.